This T cell receptor (beta chain) was identified during a study of spatial heterogeneity in lung cancer. Study-wide background: In raw reads, more than 8.5 appearances on average were recorded for each unique TCR and UMI combination.

Time point reported: sample taken at primary tumor resection. Unsorted whole RNA from tumor, nontumor lung or frozen PBMC underwent sequencing. This clonotype counts as medium-sized (0.01 to 0.1%). This beta chain is off target for a library built for alpha chains, so its abundance means little. TCRdb re-derived calls from the 5' RACE reads in MiXCR, one entry per CDR3 protein. The sample has about 9,000 distinct CDR3 sequences, roughly 5% seen once. This TCR was recovered from a male donor with early-stage non-small cell lung cancer. Sequenced here: PBMCs, sampled at surgery.

The CDR3 protein is CSASTGSRANEQFF. CDR3 nucleotide sequence: TGCAGTGCGTCGACAGGGAGCAGGGCAAATGAGCAGTTCTTC. The rearrangement joins TRBV20-1 to TRBJ2-1, with 7 bases lining up with TRBD1. The CDR3 sequence is 14 residues long. Germline values: CDR1 DFQATT, CDR2 SNEGSKA (reference sequence). With 6 bases clipped from V and 7 bases from J, the junction kept 12 bases outside the gene matches.